This note documents a single T cell receptor (beta chain) sequence. Its specificity is not known. These data are taken from a study of T-cell reconstitution after alpha-beta-depleted transplantation in children. Points from the study as a whole: Certain patients had high TCRbeta diversity at day 60, and it came from recipient T cells and thymic progenitors that survived.

Losses at the gene ends were 2 bases for V and 3 bases for J; bases not matched to a gene: 4. The CDR3 consists of 14 residues. In germline, CDR1 is DFQATT, CDR2 SNEGSKA (reference sequence). Construction of the TCRbeta library involved unique molecular identifiers. One entry per CDR3 protein, called by TCRdb with MiXCR from the PCR reads. The table shows around 670,000 distinct CDR3 sequences, with about an eighth occurring only once. J is TRBJ2-3 and V is TRBV20-1; 8 bases fit TRBD2. This sample comprised PBMCs, obtained before TCRalphabeta/CD19-depleted stem cell transplant. This TCR was recovered from a girl aged 2 to 10 with congenital amegakaryocytic thrombocytopenia, due to receive a stem cell transplant. CDR3 amino acids: CSARTTSATDTQYF. The CDR3 DNA is TGCAGTGCTAGAACGACTAGCGCTACAGATACGCAGTATTTT.